The 25 T cell receptor beta chains listed next were all sequenced from one sample in a study of T cells in Graves' hyperthyroidism and ophthalmopathy. RNA transcripts gave rise to amplified TCR beta CDR3 regions. Initially, a first-round RT-PCR of the TCR CDR3 employed the HTBI primer set. TCRdb re-called the multiplex PCR reads with MiXCR, one entry per CDR3 protein. The sample includes 700,000 or so distinct CDR3 sequences, roughly 15% seen only once; the top ten take 8.4%. Material for sequencing was blood. The receptors originated from a man between 18 and 29 years old with Graves' hyperthyroidism.

This clonotype was counted between two and nine times. V gene TRBV29-1 combines with J gene TRBJ2-3; 12 positions agree with TRBD2. From germline, CDR1 is SQVTM and CDR2 ANQGSEA. CDR3 size: 15 residues. V dropped 8 bases and J dropped 5; count of bases not matched to a gene: 11. In DNA, the CDR3 is TGCAGCACCAGGACTAGCGGGAAGCGGGGAGATACGCAGTATTTT. It codes for CSTRTSGKRGDTQYF.

This clonotype has at least ten counts. The chain recombines TRBV7-2 with TRBJ1-5, with no clear D. Germline CDR1 is SGHTA and CDR2 is FQGNSA. The CDR3 runs 13 residues. V was trimmed by 5 bases and J by 3 bases, leaving 8 bases between them. For the CDR3, the DNA is TGTGCCAGCAGCCTCGTGTCCAATCAGCCCCAGCATTTT. Residues: CASSLVSNQPQHF.

This clonotype was detected only a few times. The chain uses TRBV6-5 and TRBJ2-7; TRBD2 aligns across 13 bases. The V gene's germline CDR1 is MNHEY and CDR2 SVGAGI. This CDR3 has 16 residues. J gave up 2 bases and V 5 bases, and 6 bases lay outside the gene matches. The CDR3 protein is CASSRTGTSGTYEQYF. DNA of the CDR3: TGTGCCAGCAGTCGGACCGGGACTAGCGGGACCTACGAGCAGTACTTC.

The V gene is TRBV29-1, the J gene TRBJ1-5; D perhaps matches TRBD1 (6 bases). The CDR3 sequence is 12 residues long. CDR1 is SQVTM and CDR2 is ANQGSEA in the germline V gene. CDR3 in DNA: TGCAGACCTCAGGGGCCTCGCGGGCCCCAGCATTTT. Translation: CRPQGPRGPQHF.

The chain carries TRBV30 and TRBJ2-7, with D possibly TRBD1 on 5 matching bases. Trimming shortened V by 0 bases and J by 2 bases, and 11 bases separated the two germline ends. There are 14 residues in the CDR3. Germline CDR1 reads GTSNPN; CDR2 reads SVGIG (reference sequence). The CDR3 DNA reads as TGTGCCTGGAGTGTCGCGCAGGGTCCCTACGAGCAGTACTTC. The encoded protein is CAWSVAQGPYEQYF.

This clonotype came up a few times. V usage is TRBV6-1 and J usage is TRBJ1-4; 8 nucleotides line up with TRBD1. Germline V gene sequence: CDR1 MNHNS, CDR2 SASEGT. The junction had 8 bases not matched to a gene; V was cut back by 6 bases and J by 5 bases. CDR3 length equals 15 residues. The CDR3 DNA follows: TGTGCCAGCAGCGTAGCGACAGGGGTCAATGAAAAACTGTTTTTT. Amino acid sequence: CASSVATGVNEKLFF.

The V call is TRBV25-1, the J call TRBJ1-5; D is uncertain. Germline V gene data show CDR1 as MGHDK and CDR2 as SYGVNS. The CDR3 consists of 13 residues. The V end was cut by 2 bases, the J end by 3 bases, with 5 bases between. Written as DNA, the CDR3 is TGTGCCAGCAGTGAAACCGTCAATCAGCCCCAGCATTTT. Translating it yields CASSETVNQPQHF.

This clonotype has a handful of counts. The J gene is TRBJ2-3, the V gene TRBV19; D is perhaps TRBD2 (7 bases). There are 15 residues in the CDR3. V was pared by 2 bases and J by 3 bases, with 12 bases between. Germline CDR1 is LNHDA and CDR2 is SQIVND (reference sequence). The CDR3 is CASSIRGAQTDTQYF. CDR3 bases: TGTGCCAGTAGTATACGGGGGGCGCAGACAGATACGCAGTATTTT.

This clonotype was seen a handful of times. J is TRBJ2-4 and V is TRBV28; D gene uncertain. Trimming removed 6 bases from V and 6 bases from J, with 18 bases in between. Germline CDR1 MDHEN, CDR2 SYDVKM. The CDR3 totals 15 residues. In DNA form, the CDR3 reads TGTGCCAGCAGCTTCCTCACATGGTCCGGAAACATTCAGTACTTC. Residues: CASSFLTWSGNIQYF.

This clonotype appeared a few times. This chain links TRBV9 with TRBJ1-5; 11 nucleotides match TRBD1. Germline CDR1 reads SGDLS; CDR2 reads YYNGEE. J gave up 13 bases and V 3 bases, and 3 bases lay outside the gene matches. The CDR3 extends over 12 amino acids. As DNA, the CDR3 is TGTGCCAGCAGCGACGGGACAGGGGGGCAGCATTTT. Residues: CASSDGTGGQHF. The full variable domain, its missing parts supplied by reference TRBV9 and TRBJ1-5, is DSGVTQTPKHLITATGQRVTLRCSPRSGDLSVYWYQQSLDQGLQFLIQYYNGEERAKGNILERFSAQQFPDLHSELNLSSLELGDSALYFCASSDGTGGQHFGDGTRLSIL.

The chain is built from TRBV14 and TRBJ2-7; D gene ambiguous. Trimming took off 4 bases at V and 5 bases at J, with 12 bases between the two ends. The germline V gene encodes CDR1 SGHDN and CDR2 FVKESK. The CDR3 loop spans 13 amino acids. CDR3 sequence: CASSLRQMNEQYF. Here the CDR3 DNA reads TGTGCCAGCAGCCTGCGGCAGATGAACGAGCAGTACTTC. The complete variable domain, with remaining parts taken from reference TRBV14 and TRBJ2-7, reads EAGVTQFPSHSVIEKGQTVTLRCDPISGHDNLYWYRRVMGKEIKFLLHFVKESKQDESGMPNNRFLAERTGGTYSTLKVQPAELEDSGVYFCASSLRQMNEQYFGPGTRLTVT.

V gene TRBV7-9 combines with J gene TRBJ2-3; D gene unclear. V lost 3 bases, J lost 4 bases, and 8 bases lay in between. The V gene's germline CDR1 is SEHNR and CDR2 FQNEAQ (reference sequence). The CDR3 runs to 13 residues. The CDR3 region is CASSFPGSDTQYF. The CDR3 nucleotides are TGTGCCAGCAGCTTTCCCGGGTCAGATACGCAGTATTTT.

This clonotype was found a few times. The V and J genes are TRBV5-5 and TRBJ1-6; TRBD1 might be the D (5 bases). The CDR3 length is 19 residues. V gave up 0 bases and J gave up 8 bases, with 24 bases separating them. CDR1 and CDR2 (germline): SGHKS, YYEKEE (reference sequence). CDR3 sequence reads: CASSLAGVKGLREDSPLHF. Here the CDR3 DNA reads TGTGCCAGCAGCTTGGCCGGCGTAAAGGGGTTAAGGGAGGATTCACCCCTCCACTTT.

The chain employs TRBV6-1 and TRBJ1-1, with D unclear. The ends were cut back, 5 bases at V and 1 base at J, with 14 bases in the middle. From germline, CDR1 is MNHNS and CDR2 SASEGT. The CDR3 is 15 amino acids. Written as DNA, the CDR3 is TGTGCCAGCAGTCCGCAAGACGGTGAGAACACTGAAGCTTTCTTT. Translated, it gives CASSPQDGENTEAFF.

This clonotype was found a few times. This sequence joins TRBV7-9 and TRBJ2-7, with D hard to call. In germline, CDR1 is SEHNR, CDR2 FQNEAQ (reference sequence). This CDR3 region has 14 residues. Trimming took 2 bases from V and 7 from J, leaving 15 bases between them. This CDR3 is CASSLPRGMGEQYF. DNA for the CDR3: TGTGCCAGCAGCTTACCACGTGGGATGGGTGAGCAGTACTTC.

This chain joins TRBV2 and TRBJ2-3; D gene uncertain. Trimming shortened V by 7 bases and J by 7 bases, and 6 bases separated the two germline ends. Per germline, CDR1 SNHLY and CDR2 FYNNEI. CDR3 length: 10 residues. The CDR3 coding sequence is TGTGCCAGCATCAGTTATACGCAGTATTTT. Amino acid sequence: CASISYTQYF. The variable domain in full, completed from reference TRBV2 and TRBJ2-3, reads EPEVTQTPSHQVTQMGQEVILRCVPISNHLYFYWYRQILGQKVEFLVSFYNNEISEKSEIFDDQFSVERPDGSNFTLKIRSTKLEDSAMYFCASISYTQYFGPGTRLTVL.

This chain connects TRBV5-5 to TRBJ2-2; 9 positions match TRBD1. The CDR3 is 16 residues long. Germline CDR1 is SGHKS and CDR2 is YYEKEE (reference sequence). After removal of 2 bases from V and 5 bases from J, the junction contained 7 bases not matched to a gene. The CDR3 region is CASSFGTGGWTGELFF. Written as DNA, the CDR3 is TGTGCCAGCAGCTTCGGCACAGGGGGCTGGACCGGGGAGCTGTTTTTT. Using reference TRBV5-5 and TRBJ2-2 for the parts outside the CDR3, the full variable domain is DAGVTQSPTHLIKTRGQQVTLRCSPISGHKSVSWYQQVLGQGPQFIFQYYEKEERGRGNFPDRFSARQFPNYSSELNVNALLLGDSALYLCASSFGTGGWTGELFFGEGSRLTVL.

The chain recombines TRBV10-2 with TRBJ2-1; D call uncertain. With 1 base removed from V and 6 bases from J, the gap between germline ends came to 10 bases. The CDR3 spans 14 residues. Germline-derived CDR1 and CDR2 are WSHSY and SAAADI. Here the CDR3 reads CASSEFGSRNEQFF. CDR3 in DNA: TGCGCCAGCAGTGAGTTCGGGTCCCGCAATGAGCAGTTCTTC.

This clonotype came up many times. The genes are TRBV12-3 or TRBV12-4 and TRBJ1-6; D not certain. The V end was cut by 5 bases, the J end by 8 bases, with 10 bases between. The CDR3 totals 13 residues. Here the CDR3 DNA reads TGTGCCAGCAGTGAGGACCGTGATTCACCCCTCCACTTT. It specifies CASSEDRDSPLHF.

This clonotype appeared a few times. This sequence joins TRBV20-1 and TRBJ2-7; 13 nucleotides align to TRBD2. This CDR3 region has 14 residues. The ends lost 5 bases at V and 7 bases at J; junction bases unmatched: 8. CDR1 is DFQATT and CDR2 is SNEGSKA in the germline V gene (reference sequence). The CDR3 DNA reads TGCAGTGCTGCCCCCGGGACTAGCGGGATGGAGCAGTACTTC. It specifies CSAAPGTSGMEQYF.

In its sample, this clonotype was seen a few times. Relative to the germline gene, one junction end is altered; a read error may explain this. The chain has TRBV12-5 and TRBJ1-2; no clear D gene. The CDR3 is 14 residues long. Germline loops: CDR1 LGHNT, CDR2 FRNRAP. CDR3 DNA: TGTGCTAGTGGAATCGGACCGGTAAACTATGGCCACACCTTC. Protein sequence: CASGIGPVNYGHTF.

This chain links TRBV5-1 with TRBJ2-7; 13 nucleotides line up with TRBD2. The CDR3 extends over 16 amino acids. The germline CDR1 and CDR2 sequences are SGHRS and YFSETQ. The V gene end was trimmed by 4 bases and the J gene end by 2 bases; junction bases not matched to a gene: 6. The CDR3: CASSPAGLAGAYEQYF. The CDR3 nucleotides are TGCGCCAGCAGCCCAGCAGGACTAGCGGGAGCCTACGAGCAGTACTTC.

This clonotype occurred a few times. This chain links TRBV7-2 with TRBJ2-6; D unresolved. Trimming took off 0 bases at V and 0 bases at J, with 12 bases between the two ends. In germline, CDR1 is SGHTA, CDR2 FQGNSA. The CDR3 is 18 residues long. The CDR3 region is CASSLAALASSGANVLTF. The CDR3 nucleotides are TGTGCCAGCAGCTTAGCGGCCTTAGCTAGCTCTGGGGCCAACGTCCTGACTTTC.

This clonotype was seen repeatedly, ten times or more. The chain combines TRBV2 with TRBJ1-4; 7 nucleotides line up with TRBD1. The CDR3 runs to 13 residues. Germline V gives CDR1 SNHLY, CDR2 FYNNEI. V was clipped by 10 bases and J by 5 bases; unmatched bases: 7. In DNA, the CDR3 is TGTGCCACCTGGGACAGAAAAAATGAAAAACTGTTTTTT. Translating it yields CATWDRKNEKLFF.

This clonotype was detected ten times or more. The V gene is TRBV2, the J gene TRBJ2-1; D could derive from TRBD1 or TRBD2 (5 bases each). Between the trimmed V and J ends, which lost 6 bases and 5 bases, there was a span of 14 bases. The germline V gene encodes CDR1 SNHLY and CDR2 FYNNEI. The CDR3 contains 14 residues. CDR3 sequence (DNA): TGTGCCAGCAGGGGGGTACGCGGAAACAATGAGCAGTTCTTC. Translation gives CASRGVRGNNEQFF.